This paragraph reports one TCR beta chain. The data originate from a study of Ad26.COV2.S vaccination and SARS-CoV-2 variants. Treatment described: about 20 received Ad26.COV2.S at low or high dose, single or two shots; several received placebo; per-sample allocation not given. Sampling was done on day 63 after the first vaccine or placebo injection. The repertoire was sequenced with immunoSEQ multiplex PCR; TCRdb's copy has only in-frame clones and lacks some. The sample consists of about 350,000 clones, about 88% of them appearing once. Trimming pared 0 bases from V and 0 bases from J, leaving 9 bases between. The CDR3 loop spans 16 amino acids. Germline-derived CDR1 and CDR2 are KGHSH and LQKENI.

The sample consisted of peripheral blood, taken in a trial of Ad26.COV2.S vaccine versus placebo. The chain has TRBV18 and TRBJ2-4, with D tentatively TRBD2 (5 bases). This clonotype originated in a person between 18 and 65 years old who received the Ad26.COV2.S COVID-19 vaccine or a placebo. The CDR3 coding sequence is TGTGCCAGCTCACCACCCGGGATGCAAGCCAAAAACATTCAGTACTTC. Protein product: CASSPPGMQAKNIQYF. The full variable domain, with the rest looked up from reference TRBV18 and TRBJ2-4, is NAGVMQNPRHLVRRRGQEARLRCSPMKGHSHVYWYRQLPEEGLKFMVYLQKENIIDESGMPKERFSAEFPKEGPSILRIQQVVRGDSAAYFCASSPPGMQAKNIQYFGAGTRLSVL.